This T cell receptor (beta chain) was captured by sequencing in a study of shared clonotypes between healthy human individuals. Study in general: The study used three CD4 naive, three CD4 memory, two CD8 naive and one CD8 memory plate per donor.

Each replicate PCR on the sorted subsets used 200 to 250 ng DNA (approximately 33,000 T cell genomes). Produced via immunoSEQ multiplex PCR; TCRdb's table is partial and in-frame only. Here the sample spans roughly 2.5 million clones, around 90% being singletons. Notes on this clone: Its matching antigen is unknown.

The V gene's germline CDR1 is MDHEN and CDR2 SYDVKM. V was clipped by 5 bases and J by 3 bases, with 14 bases between them. This CDR3 is 15 amino acids long. Study-wide findings and caveats: Lower generation probabilities were found for non-shared clonotypes than for those shared by all four donors. The sharing of 5% to 6.5% of naive CD4 clonotypes was seen across several donors.

The chain is built from TRBV28 and TRBJ2-1, with D perhaps assigned TRBD1 or TRBD2 (6 bases each). This clonotype was obtained from a man aged 18 to 29 in good health. Sequencing used naive CD4+ T cells sorted from blood. Subset here: CD45RA+ positively selected. The CDR3: CASSPPGALYNEQFF. CDR3 nucleotide sequence: TGTGCCAGCAGTCCTCCGGGGGCCCTCTACAATGAGCAGTTCTTC. The whole variable domain, remainder taken from reference TRBV28 and TRBJ2-1, is DVKVTQSSRYLVKRTGEKVFLECVQDMDHENMFWYRQDPGLGLRLIYFSYDVKMKEKGDIPEGYSVSREKKERFSLILESASTNQTSMYLCASSPPGALYNEQFFGPGTRLTVL.